The 18 T cell receptor beta chains presented below share a single source sample, sequenced in a study of OX40 agonist ivuxolimab in advanced cancers. Libraries were made using the immunoSEQ multiplex PCR assay. Not all clones reach the TCRdb copy of this immuneACCESS table, which keeps in-frame sequences only. Checked studies attribute under half of the gap to unresolved V genes and leave the rest unexplained. Present in this sample are about 82,000 clones, roughly 91% of which were seen just once. The ten largest clones add up to 2.3% of the sample. Source: CD4+ or CD8+ T cells sorted from blood, taken in a trial of the OX40 agonist ivuxolimab. The receptors come from an adult with an advanced solid tumor such as melanoma, head and neck, liver or kidney cancer.

This chain joins TRBV7-2 and TRBJ2-5; D not certain. Germline CDR1 and CDR2: SGHTA and FQGNSA. The ends were cut back, 2 bases at V and 5 bases at J, with 6 bases in the middle. The CDR3 loop spans 12 amino acids. CDR3 amino acids: CASSLRVETQYF. The DNA for the CDR3 is TGTGCCAGCAGCTTAAGGGTCGAGACCCAGTACTTC.

The chain recombines TRBV7-2 with TRBJ1-5; TRBD1 agrees at 7 bases. The CDR3 length is 15 residues. J was trimmed by 2 bases and V by 5 bases; bases with no gene match: 6. Germline CDR1 SGHTA, CDR2 FQGNSA. The CDR3 protein is CASSLYRGGNQPQHF. In DNA, the CDR3 is TGTGCCAGCAGCCTCTACAGGGGCGGCAATCAGCCCCAGCATTTT. The full variable domain, in which reference TRBV7-2 and TRBJ1-5 provide the parts outside the CDR3, is GAGVSQSPSNKVTEKGKDVELRCDPISGHTALYWYRQSLGQGLEFLIYFQGNSAPDKSGLPSDRFSAERTGGSVSTLTIQRTQQEDSAVYLCASSLYRGGNQPQHFGDGTRLSIL.

This sequence joins TRBV5-1 and TRBJ2-3; D possibly corresponds to TRBD2 (6 bases). The V end lost 2 bases, the J end lost 3 bases, and 13 bases lay between the germline ends. CDR3 size: 15 residues. Germline V CDR1 and CDR2: SGHRS, YFSETQ. The DNA of the CDR3 is TGCGCCAGCAGCTTCGGGGGAATAGGGACAGATACGCAGTATTTT. Translation gives CASSFGGIGTDTQYF.

The V and J genes are TRBV11-2 and TRBJ1-1; no definite D call. This CDR3 contains 13 residues. Trimming shortened V by 3 bases and J by 5 bases, and 10 bases separated the two germline ends. Per germline, CDR1 SGHAT and CDR2 FQNNGV. CDR3: CASSLVEGTEAFF. The CDR3 DNA follows: TGTGCCAGCAGCTTGGTTGAGGGAACTGAAGCTTTCTTT.

This chain connects TRBV19 to TRBJ2-1; a weak D match, TRBD2 (6 bases). Germline V gene lookup returns CDR1 LNHDA and CDR2 SQIVND (reference sequence). Between the trimmed V and J ends, which lost 5 bases and 10 bases, there was a span of 18 bases. This CDR3 has 14 residues. The CDR3 loop reads CASSRGGTLGEQFF. The CDR3 region has the DNA TGTGCCAGTAGTCGTGGCGGGACCCTGGGGGAGCAGTTCTTC.

The chain carries TRBV30 and TRBJ1-2, with D perhaps matching TRBD1 (6 bases). The V gene lost 4 bases and the J gene lost 7 bases, with 19 bases spanning the gap. Germline CDR1 is GTSNPN and CDR2 is SVGIG (reference sequence). This CDR3 region has 14 residues. As DNA, the CDR3 is TGTGCCTGGACCCCAGCTCTGGGGGCGGGTGGCTACACCTTC. Translated: CAWTPALGAGGYTF.

The genes are TRBV4-2 and TRBJ2-2; the match to TRBD1 covers 7 bases. This CDR3 region has 15 residues. The germline CDR1 and CDR2 sequences are LGHNA and YNFKEQ. V was clipped by 4 bases and J by 7 bases; unmatched bases: 9. This CDR3 is CASSLQQGSNGELFF. CDR3 bases: TGTGCCAGCAGCCTTCAACAGGGGTCGAACGGGGAGCTGTTTTTT.

This sequence joins TRBV5-1 and TRBJ2-5; perhaps D is TRBD1 or TRBD2 (5 bases each). There are 12 residues in the CDR3. V was trimmed by 4 bases and J by 7 bases, leaving 11 bases between them. Germline V gene lookup returns CDR1 SGHRS and CDR2 YFSETQ. CDR3 sequence: CASSVGAGTQYF. The CDR3 bases are TGCGCCAGCAGCGTTGGGGCGGGGACCCAGTACTTC.

This clone was counted a single time. The rearrangement joins TRBV30 to TRBJ2-7; TRBD2 agrees at 8 bases. The germline V gene encodes CDR1 GTSNPN and CDR2 SVGIG (reference sequence). The V gene end was trimmed by 5 bases and the J gene end by 4 bases; junction bases not matched to a gene: 7. CDR3 length equals 13 residues. CDR3 in DNA: TGTGCCTGGGATGTCGGGAGGGGATACGAGCAGTACTTC. Amino acid sequence: CAWDVGRGYEQYF.

V is TRBV28 and J is TRBJ2-7; 8 nucleotides line up with TRBD1. CDR1 is MDHEN and CDR2 is SYDVKM in the germline V gene. CDR3 length: 12 amino acids. J was trimmed by 3 bases and V by 5 bases; bases with no gene match: 0. CDR3 DNA: TGTGCCAGCAGTGGACAGGGCTACGAGCAGTACTTC. This codes for CASSGQGYEQYF.

This clone occurred once. The genes are TRBV28 and TRBJ2-5; no firm D call. CDR3 size: 14 residues. The germline V gene encodes CDR1 MDHEN and CDR2 SYDVKM. V shed 6 bases and J shed 5 bases, with 16 bases lying between them. Written as DNA, the CDR3 is TGTGCCAGCAGATTTGGGTTAACTCGGGAGACCCAGTACTTC. This encodes CASRFGLTRETQYF.

CDR3: CASSLGFPYEQYF. CDR3 DNA sequence: TGTGCCAGCAGCCTGGGGTTCCCCTACGAGCAGTACTTC. The chain links TRBV11-2 to TRBJ2-7; D gene uncertain. Germline CDR1 is SGHAT and CDR2 is FQNNGV. V was pared by 5 bases and J by 2 bases, with 10 bases between. The CDR3 extends over 13 amino acids.

The V gene is TRBV18, the J gene TRBJ2-7, with D perhaps matching TRBD1 (7 bases). V gave up 3 bases and J gave up 6 bases, with 27 bases separating them. This CDR3 has 18 amino acids. Germline-derived CDR1 and CDR2 are KGHSH and LQKENI. The CDR3 here is CASSPVTSTTGDSGEQYF. CDR3 nucleotide sequence: TGTGCCAGCTCACCTGTTACCTCGACCACAGGGGACTCAGGCGAGCAGTACTTC.

This chain uses TRBV4-1 with TRBJ1-1; D is undetermined. CDR3 length: 14 residues. The V and J ends lost 2 bases and 6 bases respectively, with 13 bases between them. The germline V gene encodes CDR1 MGHRA and CDR2 YSYEKL. The DNA of the CDR3 is TGCGCCAGCAGCCAACCCATAATCTCTGCTGAAGCTTTCTTT. Translating gives CASSQPIISAEAFF.

The sample holds one count of this clone. The genes are TRBV19 and TRBJ2-5; D remains ambiguous. This CDR3 is 12 amino acids long. The germline V gene has CDR1 LNHDA and CDR2 SQIVND (reference sequence). Trimming took off 5 bases at V and 3 bases at J, with 7 bases between the two ends. CDR3 sequence (DNA): TGTGCCAGTAGTCGAAGGGAAGAGACCCAGTACTTC. It is translated as CASSRREETQYF.

This clone has a single count. The chain joins TRBV30 to TRBJ1-2, with D uncertain. The ends were cut back, 2 bases at V and 4 bases at J, with 11 bases in the middle. Germline CDR1 and CDR2: GTSNPN and SVGIG (reference sequence). The CDR3 loop spans 13 amino acids. In DNA, the CDR3 is TGTGCCTGGAGTCGGGCAGGCTTCTATGGCTACACCTTC. Translating gives CAWSRAGFYGYTF.

This sequence joins TRBV30 and TRBJ1-5; tentatively, D is TRBD1 (5 bases). Germline CDR1 GTSNPN, CDR2 SVGIG (reference sequence). The ends were cut back, 0 bases at V and 5 bases at J, with 8 bases in the middle. This CDR3 is 13 amino acids long. CDR3 loop: CAWSVTDHQPQHF. The CDR3, as DNA: TGTGCCTGGAGTGTGACAGACCATCAGCCCCAGCATTTT.

This clone appeared a few times. This chain connects TRBV19 to TRBJ1-2; TRBD1 matches 7 bases. Germline V CDR1 and CDR2: LNHDA, SQIVND (reference sequence). The V and J ends lost 1 base and 7 bases, in that order; junction bases with no gene match: 3. The CDR3 is 13 residues long. The CDR3: CASSIGQGPGYTF. CDR3 DNA: TGTGCCAGTAGTATAGGACAGGGACCTGGCTACACCTTC. Based on the CDR3 plus reference TRBV19 and TRBJ1-2, the full variable domain is DGGITQSPKYLFRKEGQNVTLSCEQNLNHDAMYWYRQDPGQGLRLIYYSQIVNDFQKGDIAEGYSVSREKKESFPLTVTSAQKNPTAFYLCASSIGQGPGYTFGSGTRLTVV.